The T cell receptor (beta chain) described here comes from a study of shared clonotypes between healthy human individuals. Germline lookup yields CDR1 KGHSH and CDR2 LQKENI. This CDR3 region has 14 residues. The ends were cut back, 3 bases at V and 0 bases at J, with 7 bases in the middle. Here immunoSEQ multiplex PCR was the method, and the copy in TCRdb shows in-frame clones only, minus some. The sample consists of around 600,000 clones, about 96% of them appearing once. As regards this clone: This specimen includes other DNA sequences encoding the same CDR3.

The gene calls are TRBV18 and TRBJ2-3; D may be TRBD1 or TRBD2 (5 bases each). Sequenced: naive CD4+ T cells sorted from blood. Subset reported: CD45RA+ positively selected. This receptor was obtained from a woman aged 25 to 39 in good health. The CDR3 loop reads CASSPGTSTDTQYF. CDR3 bases: TGTGCCAGCTCACCGGGGACGAGCACAGATACGCAGTATTTT.